A selection of T cell receptor beta chains follows, all from one sample in a study of blood T cell repertoires in COVID-19. Produced via immunoSEQ multiplex PCR; TCRdb's table is partial and in-frame only. In the table there are about 73,000 clones, about 86% of which are singletons. The specimen was peripheral blood. The source of these receptors is a human donor in a cohort sampled during active COVID-19. Each CDR3 is given without its conserved first and last residue.

TRBV11-2,ASSSQGNTGELF
TRBV5-1,ASSLWSSGGTSTDTQY
TRBV11-2,ASSLGTGNTIY
TRBV13,ASSLVTGTSGDNEQF
TRBV5-5,ASSNRRLAGGQDTQY
TRBV2,ASKGQPNTEAF
TRBV9,ASSPAGAALKTQY
TRBV18,ASSPFTGGANTEAF
TRBV5-1,ASSLERRGGYT
TRBV3-1/TRBV3-2,ASSSRPDYKARTGELF
TRBV6-5,ASRKTGPHGELF
TRBV5-5,ASSWDRSSYEQY
TRBV27,ASSYRRYRGSGANVLT
TRBV18,ASSPGQVATNEKLF
TRBV14,ASSRAYQETQY
TRBV5-1,ASSLAGRGGADTQY
TRBV6-2/TRBV6-3,ASSQGTAGRLH
TRBV11-3,ASSLPLLEAF